This T cell receptor beta chain was captured in a study of cytomegalovirus exposure and HLA in healthy donors. This clone was counted only a few times. Antigen unknown. Regarding the study as a whole: Specificity for CMV antigens was confirmed in vitro for a few of the CMV-associated chains. For TCR beta chains, V- and J-gene trimming was later linked to a missense DCLRE1C variant. Many donors shared some public TCRs, even though most TCR sequences were rare. Researchers reported from a later analysis that most CMV-associated TCR beta chains appeared HLA-restricted.

PCR involved 60 Vbeta and 13 Jbeta primers. Profiling relied on immunoSEQ multiplex PCR, and the TCRdb table lists in-frame clones only, not all of them. The table lists 50,000 or so clones, approximately 77% of them singletons. CDR1 and CDR2 from the germline V gene are SEHNR and FQNEAQ (reference sequence). The V and J ends lost 1 base and 5 bases, in that order; junction bases with no gene match: 6. CDR3 length: 15 residues. This chain joins TRBV7-9 and TRBJ1-1, with 8 bases identical to TRBD1. The receptor was derived from a woman aged 50 to 60 in good health and CMV-seronegative. Material for sequencing was PBMCs. The CDR3 DNA follows: TGTGCCAGCAGCTTAGACCAGGGGGCGGGGACTGAAGCTTTCTTT. Translation gives CASSLDQGAGTEAFF.